Many counts were recorded for the clone carrying this T cell receptor beta chain. Antigen: not known. Primers used in a second PCR of roughly 6 to 11 cycles were a sample-barcoded 5' primer and a J-beta primer mix. TCRdb reprocessed the 5' RACE reads via MiXCR and lists one record per CDR3 protein. The data hold 500,000 to 700,000 distinct CDR3 sequences, with less than 35% observed a single time. The data stem from a study of blood T cells in healthy people across ages. The V segment lost 0 bases and the J segment 0 bases; nucleotides outside the gene matches: 3. CDR3 length: 17 amino acids. In germline, CDR1 is DFQATT, CDR2 SNEGSKA (reference sequence). Study-wide points: The study lacked donor CMV status, which possibly confounded expanded clonotype changes.

The chain has TRBV20-1 and TRBJ2-7; 15 bases match TRBD2. The TCR comes from a woman of 80 years or more in good health. Sequences were obtained from blood. Written as DNA, the CDR3 is TGCAGTGCTAGAGATGGACTAGCGGGGGGGAGCTCCTACGAGCAGTACTTC. Translation gives CSARDGLAGGSSYEQYF.